These 18 T cell receptor beta chains were sequenced from one sample in a study of metastatic and nonmetastatic thyroid tumors. Ahead of thyroid surgery, no patient had received treatment of any kind. TCRdb recomputed clones from the PCR reads via MiXCR. Of 25,000 to 30,000 clones in the sample, 20% to 25% are singletons; the top ten hold around 30%. What was sequenced was blood. These receptors were obtained from a male donor with papillary thyroid cancer or a benign thyroid nodule (not recorded which). Some clones in this sample may be carry-over from other donors' samples.

This clone showed up many times. The J gene is TRBJ2-6, the V gene TRBV10-3; D gene ambiguous. The germline V gene has CDR1 ENHRY and CDR2 SYGVKD. The CDR3 runs to 14 residues. Trimming took off 4 bases at V and 4 bases at J, with 8 bases between the two ends. CDR3 region: CAISAESGANVLTF. The DNA for the CDR3 is TGTGCCATCAGTGCGGAATCCGGGGCCAACGTCCTGACTTTC.

This clone was recorded many times. The rearrangement joins TRBV15 to TRBJ1-4; D perhaps matches TRBD1 (5 bases). The CDR3 is 12 residues long. Between the trimmed V and J ends, which lost 8 bases and 4 bases, there was a span of 8 bases. Germline CDR1 LNHNV, CDR2 YYDKDF (reference sequence). The DNA for the CDR3 is TGTGCCACCCAGGGAGGTAATGAAAAACTGTTTTTT. Protein: CATQGGNEKLFF.

V is TRBV7-2 and J is TRBJ2-2; a weak D match, TRBD1 (6 bases). Trimming removed 6 bases at V and 6 bases at J, with 14 bases between. The CDR3 runs to 14 residues. Per the germline V gene, CDR1 is SGHTA and CDR2 is FQGNSA. The CDR3: CASSEQGLAGELFF. As DNA, the CDR3 is TGTGCCAGCAGTGAACAGGGTCTAGCCGGGGAGCTGTTTTTT. The entire variable domain, with the rest obtained from reference TRBV7-2 and TRBJ2-2, is as follows: GAGVSQSPSNKVTEKGKDVELRCDPISGHTALYWYRQSLGQGLEFLIYFQGNSAPDKSGLPSDRFSAERTGGSVSTLTIQRTQQEDSAVYLCASSEQGLAGELFFGEGSRLTVL.

At least ten counts were recorded for this clone. The V and J genes are TRBV16 and TRBJ1-4; D unclear. Germline values: CDR1 KGHSY, CDR2 FQNENV. Trimming left V 6 bases short and J 0 bases short, with 11 bases between. The CDR3 loop spans 15 amino acids. The CDR3 region is CASRRSEATNEKLFF. The CDR3 DNA is TGTGCCAGCAGACGATCAGAGGCAACTAATGAAAAACTGTTTTTT.

This clone was counted many times. The CDR3 loop reads CASSPRQGPTYEQYF. Here the CDR3 DNA reads TGTGCCAGCAGTCCGAGACAGGGACCTACCTACGAGCAGTACTTC. The V gene is TRBV27, the J gene TRBJ2-7; the match to TRBD1 covers 7 bases. The CDR3 is 15 residues long. Germline values: CDR1 MNHEY, CDR2 SMNVEV (reference sequence). The J segment lost 2 bases and the V segment lost 5 bases, leaving 9 bases of the junction unmatched.

This clone was observed at least ten times. The chain carries TRBV7-6 and TRBJ2-7, with D tentatively TRBD2 (5 bases). Trimming stripped 1 base from V and 5 bases from J, with 9 bases between. The germline gives CDR1 SGHVS, CDR2 FNYEAQ. The CDR3 is made up of 13 amino acids. Here the CDR3 reads CASSLDSGNEQYF. CDR3 nucleotide sequence: TGTGCCAGCAGCTTAGATTCGGGGAACGAGCAGTACTTC.

This clone was detected ten times or more. This chain connects TRBV5-5 to TRBJ1-1; D is unresolved. The CDR3 covers 16 residues. The germline CDR1 and CDR2 sequences are SGHKS and YYEKEE (reference sequence). The V gene lost 0 bases and the J gene lost 4 bases, with 16 bases spanning the gap. This CDR3 is CASSLEGGRSGTEAFF. CDR3 nucleotides: TGTGCCAGCAGCTTGGAGGGCGGACGAAGTGGCACTGAAGCTTTCTTT.

This clone was found many times. The rearrangement joins TRBV10-3 to TRBJ1-5, with D possibly matching TRBD1 (5 bases). This CDR3 is 13 amino acids long. Trimming removed 6 bases from V and 7 bases from J, with 13 bases in between. Per the germline V gene, CDR1 is ENHRY and CDR2 is SYGVKD. The CDR3 is CAISPRAEQPQHF. CDR3 coding DNA: TGTGCCATCAGCCCCAGGGCAGAGCAGCCCCAGCATTTT.

The J gene is TRBJ2-2, the V gene TRBV2; 9 bases line up with TRBD1. J gave up 1 base and V 5 bases, and 2 bases lay outside the gene matches. Germline CDR1 SNHLY, CDR2 FYNNEI. The CDR3 runs to 15 residues. DNA of the CDR3: TGTGCCAGCAGTAGGACAGGGGAGAACACCGGGGAGCTGTTTTTT. Translated, it gives CASSRTGENTGELFF.

Judged by abundance, this clone is medium-sized (0.01 to 0.1%). The chain uses TRBV6-2 or TRBV6-3 and TRBJ1-3, with D tentatively TRBD1 (6 bases). Germline-derived CDR1 and CDR2 are MNHEY and SVGEGT. There are 16 residues in the CDR3. The ends were cut back, 5 bases at V and 0 bases at J, with 14 bases in the middle. In DNA form, the CDR3 reads TGTGCCAGCAGTGAGGACAGCAACTTCTCTGGAAACACCATATATTTT. It encodes CASSEDSNFSGNTIYF.

The rearrangement links TRBV5-6 to TRBJ1-5; D uncertain. CDR1 SGHDT and CDR2 YYEEEE come from the germline V gene. Trimming stripped 3 bases from V and 7 bases from J, with 14 bases between. This CDR3 is built from 14 residues. The CDR3 DNA is TGTGCCAGCAGCTACTCCAGTGGTCGGCAGCCCCAGCATTTT. Protein sequence: CASSYSSGRQPQHF.

Many counts were recorded for this clone. The chain uses TRBV2 and TRBJ1-1, with TRBD1 matching over 9 bases. Germline V lookup: CDR1 SNHLY, CDR2 FYNNEI. With V trimmed by 6 bases and J by 1 base, 6 bases remained unmatched. CDR3 length: 15 residues. The CDR3 sequence: CASSWGGQGNTEAFF. In DNA, the CDR3 is TGTGCCAGCAGCTGGGGGGGACAGGGGAACACTGAAGCTTTCTTT.

By share, this clone counts as large (0.1 to 1%). The chain recombines TRBV20-1 with TRBJ1-2; D uncertain. V gave up 1 base and J gave up 2 bases, with 11 bases separating them. The CDR3 totals 14 residues. The germline gives CDR1 DFQATT, CDR2 SNEGSKA (reference sequence). The CDR3 reads CSARATRRNYGYTF. CDR3 sequence (DNA): TGCAGTGCTAGAGCTACTCGCAGAAACTATGGCTACACCTTC.

This clone is medium-sized by share. The genes are TRBV4-1 and TRBJ2-7, with D possibly matching TRBD1 (6 bases). This CDR3 is built from 15 residues. Trimming shortened V by 0 bases and J by 5 bases, and 14 bases separated the two germline ends. Germline lookup yields CDR1 MGHRA and CDR2 YSYEKL. In DNA, the CDR3 is TGCGCCAGCAGCCAAGATCAACAGGGTCTTAACGAGCAGTACTTC. Its translation is CASSQDQQGLNEQYF.

This clone was seen at least ten times. The rearrangement links TRBV4-1 to TRBJ1-1, with D possibly being TRBD1 (5 bases). V dropped 4 bases and J dropped 0 bases, with 9 bases sitting between them. The CDR3 spans 14 residues. Germline CDR1 is MGHRA and CDR2 is YSYEKL. The CDR3: CASSPGPLNTEAFF. CDR3 in DNA: TGCGCCAGCAGCCCGGGACCGTTGAACACTGAAGCTTTCTTT.

The sample holds many counts of this clone. The rearrangement joins TRBV12-5 to TRBJ2-2, with D perhaps TRBD1 (6 bases). CDR3 length: 19 amino acids. Between the trimmed V and J ends, which lost 0 bases and 4 bases, there was a span of 21 bases. Germline-derived CDR1 and CDR2 are LGHNT and FRNRAP. The CDR3 DNA reads TGTGCTAGTGGTTTGGTACTGTTTGGGCAGGGGAAGGCCACCGGGGAGCTGTTTTTT. This translates into CASGLVLFGQGKATGELFF. The full variable domain, rest sourced from reference TRBV12-5 and TRBJ2-2, is DARVTQTPRHKVTEMGQEVTMRCQPILGHNTVFWYRQTMMQGLELLAYFRNRAPLDDSGMPKDRFSAEMPDATLATLKIQPSEPRDSAVYFCASGLVLFGQGKATGELFFGEGSRLTVL.

Concerning this clone itself: A junction boundary mismatches the germline segment, possibly from a read error. The genes are TRBV5-1 and TRBJ2-3; maybe TRBD2 (5 bases). The CDR3 has 15 amino acids. From germline, CDR1 is SGHRS and CDR2 YFSETQ. This CDR3 is CPSSFLGSRVDTQYF. The CDR3 DNA is TGCCCCAGCAGCTTTCTGGGGAGTCGGGTAGATACGCAGTATTTT.

This clone was seen ten or more times. This rearrangement joins TRBV29-1 to TRBJ2-3; TRBD1 agrees at 8 bases. The CDR3 sequence is 13 residues long. From germline, CDR1 is SQVTM and CDR2 ANQGSEA. V lost 4 bases to trimming and J lost 5 bases; unmatched junction nucleotides: 5. CDR3 sequence reads: CSVGSRGRDTQYF. CDR3 nucleotide sequence: TGCAGCGTTGGCAGCAGGGGGCGAGATACGCAGTATTTT.